This is a list of T cell receptor beta chains from one sample in a study of T-cell memory formation after mild COVID-19. TCRdb reprocessed the 5' RACE reads with MiXCR, giving one entry per CDR3 protein. The table records 350,000 to 500,000 distinct CDR3 sequences, around a quarter of them present only once. The sequencing input was PBMCs or a T cell subset sorted from them (not recorded which). Receptor source: an adult woman who had mild COVID-19 (a few samples of this study predate the infection). Cell type and time point are not known. Both conserved end residues are part of each CDR3. Fields, in order: V gene, D gene, clone size, J gene, CDR3 protein, CDR3 DNA. D genes are given only for firm matches. Clone size is given for some rows only: seen once, a few or many times, or a class if the clone is expanded.

TRBV7-3	.	.	TRBJ2-3	CASSLSQGSTDTQYF	TGTGCCAGCAGCTTATCGCAGGGTAGCACAGATACGCAGTATTTT
TRBV7-9	.	.	TRBJ2-7	CASSFPQDSGPKSSYEQYF	TGTGCCAGCAGCTTTCCTCAGGATAGCGGCCCCAAGAGCTCCTACGAGCAGTACTTC
TRBV4-1	.	.	TRBJ2-5	CASSQVYGAIQETQYF	TGCGCCAGCAGCCAAGTGTACGGTGCGATCCAAGAGACCCAGTACTTC
TRBV12-3/TRBV12-4	.	few	TRBJ1-5	CASSLVWQGYGPYSNQPQHF	TGTGCCAGCAGTTTAGTTTGGCAAGGCTATGGGCCCTATAGCAATCAGCCCCAGCATTTT
TRBV25-1	.	few	TRBJ2-7	CASSASHFTYSYEQYF	TGTGCCAGCAGTGCCTCACACTTTACTTATTCCTACGAGCAGTACTTC
TRBV24-1	TRBD2	.	TRBJ2-4	CATSEASREGFYF	TGTGCCACCAGTGAAGCCTCGCGGGAGGGTTTCTACTTC
TRBV2	TRBD2	.	TRBJ2-7	CATAPGTSGPYEQYF	TGTGCCACCGCACCCGGGACTAGCGGCCCCTACGAGCAGTACTTC
TRBV5-1	.	.	TRBJ2-7	CASSPGRERPKEQYF	TGCGCCAGCAGCCCCGGACGGGAACGCCCAAAGGAGCAGTACTTC
TRBV5-5	TRBD1	.	TRBJ1-2	CASSLETGGAGYGYTF	TGTGCCAGCAGCTTGGAGACAGGGGGCGCCGGCTATGGCTACACCTTC
TRBV24-1	.	.	TRBJ2-3	CATSDLRGSDTDTQYF	TGTGCCACCAGTGACCTCAGGGGCTCCGACACAGATACGCAGTATTTT